A single sample is the source of the 4 T cell receptor beta chains below, sequenced in a study of T cells in Graves' hyperthyroidism and ophthalmopathy. Regions amplified from RNA transcripts were the TCR beta CDR3 regions. Researchers ran a first-round RT-PCR on the TCR CDR3 using the HTBI primer set. In TCRdb, the multiplex PCR reads were re-called with MiXCR into one record per CDR3 protein. The data hold roughly 300,000 distinct CDR3 sequences, with 21% observed a single time. Input material: blood. Receptors originate from a woman aged 45-65 years with Graves' hyperthyroidism.

This clonotype was detected many times. This chain links TRBV12-5 with TRBJ2-3; D possibly corresponds to TRBD1 (7 bases). With 3 bases removed from V and 3 bases from J, the gap between germline ends came to 16 bases. Germline assignment: CDR1 LGHNT and CDR2 FRNRAP. The CDR3 contains 16 residues. CDR3 in amino acids: CASGLGGGEWTDTQYF. For the CDR3, the DNA is TGTGCTAGTGGTTTAGGAGGGGGCGAATGGACAGATACGCAGTATTTT. Combining the CDR3 with reference TRBV12-5 and TRBJ2-3 gives the whole variable domain DARVTQTPRHKVTEMGQEVTMRCQPILGHNTVFWYRQTMMQGLELLAYFRNRAPLDDSGMPKDRFSAEMPDATLATLKIQPSEPRDSAVYFCASGLGGGEWTDTQYFGPGTRLTVL.

The chain couples TRBV20-1 to TRBJ2-1; 12 bases map to TRBD2. CDR3 length: 18 amino acids. Germline V gene sequence: CDR1 DFQATT, CDR2 SNEGSKA (reference sequence). V dropped 0 bases and J dropped 7; count of bases not matched to a gene: 13. CDR3 protein: CSARDRGRTSGITNEQFF. CDR3 in DNA: TGCAGTGCTAGAGACCGGGGCAGGACTAGCGGGATAACTAATGAGCAGTTCTTC.

This clonotype was counted at least ten times. J is TRBJ1-3 and V is TRBV5-1; a possible D gene is TRBD1 (5 bases). Trimming took off 3 bases at V and 4 bases at J, with 14 bases between the two ends. The CDR3 extends over 15 amino acids. From germline, CDR1 is SGHRS and CDR2 YFSETQ. The CDR3 DNA follows: TGCGCCAGCAGCTCGGTCTGGGACGCCGGAAACACCATATATTTT. As protein: CASSSVWDAGNTIYF.

This clonotype was seen a handful of times. The V gene is TRBV6-1, the J gene TRBJ1-1; maybe TRBD1 (6 bases). Germline-derived CDR1 and CDR2 are MNHNS and SASEGT. This CDR3 region has 13 residues. V lost 7 bases to trimming and J lost 7 bases, with 16 bases between them. DNA of the CDR3: TGTGCCAGCACGGAAACAGGGAAGGGTGAAGCTTTCTTT. Translation gives CASTETGKGEAFF.